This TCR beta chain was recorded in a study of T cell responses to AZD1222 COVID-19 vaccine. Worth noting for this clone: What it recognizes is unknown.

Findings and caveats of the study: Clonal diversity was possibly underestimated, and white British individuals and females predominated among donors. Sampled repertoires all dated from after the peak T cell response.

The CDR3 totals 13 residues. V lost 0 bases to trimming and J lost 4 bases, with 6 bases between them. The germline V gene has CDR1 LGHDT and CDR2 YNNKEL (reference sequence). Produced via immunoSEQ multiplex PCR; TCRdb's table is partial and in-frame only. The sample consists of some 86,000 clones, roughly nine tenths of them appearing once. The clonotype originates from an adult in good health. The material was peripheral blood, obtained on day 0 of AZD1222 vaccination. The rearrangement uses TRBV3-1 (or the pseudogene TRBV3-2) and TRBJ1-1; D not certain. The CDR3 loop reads CASSQEARTEAFF. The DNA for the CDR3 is TGTGCCAGCAGCCAAGAGGCCCGCACTGAAGCTTTCTTT.